The present entry profiles one T cell receptor beta chain with its context. Its antigen is not identified. The data were taken from a study of T-cell memory formation after mild COVID-19. Findings and caveats of the study: Pre-infection memory held some responding clones, suggesting pre-existing cross-reactive T cells responded.

The J segment lost 6 bases and the V segment lost 4 bases, leaving 9 bases of the junction unmatched. The germline CDR1 and CDR2 sequences are SNHLY and FYNNEI. CDR3 size: 16 residues. One entry per CDR3 protein results from TCRdb running MiXCR on the 5' RACE reads. This table has roughly 610,000 distinct CDR3 sequences, around 16% appearing once. V usage is TRBV2 and J usage is TRBJ2-1; TRBD2 agrees at 10 bases. The TCR originated in an adult woman who had mild COVID-19 (a few samples of this study predate the infection). Cell type and time point are not known. Sequenced input: PBMCs or a T cell subset sorted from them (not recorded which). The CDR3 loop is CASSAVGLAETNEQFF. Here the CDR3 DNA reads TGTGCCAGCAGTGCGGTAGGACTAGCGGAGACCAATGAGCAGTTCTTC.